The entry that follows covers one T cell receptor (beta chain) sequence. The antigen this receptor binds is unknown. Base qualities were left out, and no much larger clone turns up one base away. This entry is derived from a study of blood T cells in healthy people across ages (dated by TCRdb to between 2014 and 2017). About the full investigation: In model experiments, roughly one uniquely barcoded TCR beta cDNA molecule per two T cells was captured by template switching. For two donors (one aged 18 to 29 and one aged 80 or older), the study analyzed two additional independent replicas of 1 million unique cDNA reads from the same blood draw. Donors were grouped into four age groups: young (average 16 years), middle-aged (around 39), aged (around 62) and long-lived (around 82). To track age-related changes in TCR beta repertoire diversity, the study relied on deep sequencing normalized with unique cDNA molecular identifiers. To avoid experimental bias, donors of different ages were randomly spread across the sequencing lanes.

Libraries were made using 5' RACE. The sample was run on an Illumina HiSeq 2500. A second PCR of about 6 to 11 cycles was performed with a sample-barcoded 5' primer and a J-beta primer mix. A unique molecular identifier was introduced onto each TCR beta cDNA molecule by a template-switch 5' adaptor carrying 12 random nucleotides. At least 2.5 million CDR3-containing paired-end reads were obtained from each sample. First-strand cDNA was synthesized from all RNA with the Mint cDNA synthesis kit, primed by a TRBC-specific oligonucleotide. Following uracil-DNA glycosylase treatment, a first 18-cycle PCR with universal primers M1SS and BC2_uni_R was performed on all cDNA. For the original study's pipeline: Normalization of each sample was performed by random selection of 1 million high-quality reads, each carrying a distinct molecular identifier. Reads sharing molecular identifiers were discarded rather than binned into consensus sequences. MiTCR, run with a Q25 quality threshold and the strictest error-elimination algorithm, handled CDR3 identification, clonotype clustering and error correction. A nonparametric unseen species model with Euler transformation was used to estimate lower-bound total TCR beta diversity. Starting from the raw public reads, TCRdb applied fastp trimming at Q25, assembled clones with MiXCR and retained in-frame beta chains. Identical CDR3 proteins give one entry, which carries the most common genes and DNA. The V and J calls here are based on TCRdb, not the publication. The sample contains about 290,000 distinct CDR3 sequences, 27% of them found a single time. Of the sample, over 25% falls within the top ten clones.

What the research found in general, with its limitations: Total diversity estimates from one million sequenced T cells were considered lower bounds and underestimates. Conclusive comparison of naive and antigen-experienced compartments was prevented by the profiling of bulk unsorted PBMCs. Observed TCR beta diversity per million T cells fell roughly linearly with age, and a significant reduction was already apparent by age roughly 40. The CMV infection status of donors was not known, potentially confounding age-related changes in expanded clonotypes. The percentage of naive T cells measured by flow cytometry correlated strongly with observed TCR beta diversity. The long-lived group showed more naive CD4+ T cells, fewer expanded clones and increased TCR diversity than the aged group, suggesting age selection.

Trimming takes 4 bases from V and 10 bases from J, and the germline ends sit 14 bases apart. Based on the germline V gene, the CDR1 and CDR2 sequences are MDHEN and SYDVKM. The CDR3 covers 13 residues, taking in both the cysteine and the phenylalanine. The sequence is cut down to CDR3 DNA, 39 bases in frame from base 1. The donors were roughly 39 Caucasian individuals from Russia, aged about 6 to 95 years, who were systemically healthy. Each donor gave 8 to 10 milliliters of peripheral blood, drawn into EDTA-treated Vacutainer tubes. Ficoll-Paque density-gradient centrifugation was used to isolate PBMCs, with at least 7 million obtained per sample. Trizol reagent was used to extract total RNA from PBMCs, with at least 5.5 micrograms per sample. The percentages of naive CD45RAhigh/CD27high T cells were determined by flow cytometry on a PBMC aliquot from every donor.

The sequence links TRBV28 to TRBJ2-1, and TRBD1 may be the D gene, going by 6 matching bases. Sequencing input: blood. The TCR comes from a woman in her 70s in good health. The nucleotides read TGTGCCAGCAGTTCAGCCCCCGGGACAGAGCAGTTCTTC. Translated, it reads CASSSAPGTEQFF.